This T cell receptor beta chain was retrieved from a study of T cell repertoires in cytomegalovirus infection (dated by TCRdb to the late 2010s). About the study as a whole: Because public TCR beta signatures pointed to carriage of CMV infection together with the matching HLA type, the HLA type of each donor mattered for the analysis.

Findings and caveats that apply to the study as a whole: The ex vivo response was dominated by HLA-C-restricted CMV-specific TCR beta clonotypes, which also provided the single most frequent clonotype in two of eight donors. In both this cohort and an independent cohort of a few hundred donors, the cumulative frequency of public TCR beta family members distinguished carriers of CMV infection plus the relevant HLA type.

Looking up the germline V gene yields CDR1 SGHTA and CDR2 FQGNSA. The CDR3, cysteine through phenylalanine, is 13 amino acids long. Only the CDR3 part of the read is kept: 39 bases, read in frame from the first base. V is shortened by 5 bases, J by 6 bases, and the region joining them spans 13 bases. The table lists this clonotype with many counts. This receptor's antigen is unknown. No per-base quality is available; no much larger clone lies one base away. These reads were obtained on an Illumina HiSeq 1500. The public reads were reprocessed in TCRdb via fastp at Q25 and MiXCR, keeping in-frame beta chains. Duplicate CDR3 protein sequences are folded into a single record with the most common DNA and genes. This sample lists about 600,000 distinct CDR3 sequences; approximately 24% were detected once. The top ten clones comprise roughly 8% of the sample.

What was sequenced was CD8+ T cells from PBMCs. The chain is assembled from TRBV7-2 and TRBJ1-1, with the D gene not confidently named. The receptor was derived from a human donor in good health (CMV status not recorded). Some clones in this sample may be carry-over from other donors' samples. The sequenced DNA is TGTGCCAGCAGCCGCCGGCCGGAGGCTGAAGCTTTCTTT. Its protein product is CASSRRPEAEAFF.